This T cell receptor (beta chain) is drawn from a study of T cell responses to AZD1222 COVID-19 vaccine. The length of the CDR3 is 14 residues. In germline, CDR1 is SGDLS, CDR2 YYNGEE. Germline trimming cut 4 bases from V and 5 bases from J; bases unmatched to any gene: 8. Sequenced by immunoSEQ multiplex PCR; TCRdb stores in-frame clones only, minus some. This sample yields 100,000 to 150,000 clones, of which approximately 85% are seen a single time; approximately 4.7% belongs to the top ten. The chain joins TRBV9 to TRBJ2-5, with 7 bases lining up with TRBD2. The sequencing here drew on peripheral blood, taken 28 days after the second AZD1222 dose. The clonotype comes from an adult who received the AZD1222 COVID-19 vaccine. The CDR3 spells CASSPSGVYETQYF. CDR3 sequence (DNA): TGTGCCAGCAGCCCGAGCGGGGTTTACGAGACCCAGTACTTC.